This entry is about one TCR beta chain. Its target is not known. Amplification of TCR beta CDR3 regions used RNA as the template. The HTBI primer set drove a first-round RT-PCR of the TCR CDR3. Using its own MiXCR run on the multiplex PCR reads, TCRdb lists one record per CDR3 protein. The table has 650,000 to 850,000 distinct CDR3 sequences, under 20% seen once. Diagnosis relied on clinical symptoms, serum thyroxine and TRAb, thyroid ultrasound and orbital computed tomography. Cells are PBMCs isolated from more than 8.5 ml of fresh blood. The data derive from a study of T cells in Graves' hyperthyroidism and ophthalmopathy. Study-level results: Before onset, by a median of 6.5 months, the model predicted ophthalmopathy. Blood also showed most of the thyroid clonotypes that were expanded above 0.001.

V dropped 1 base and J dropped 4 bases, with 8 bases sitting between them. Germline CDR1 DFQATT, CDR2 SNEGSKA (reference sequence). The CDR3 length is 13 residues. The receptor was isolated from a woman aged 45-65 years with Graves' hyperthyroidism that later progressed to Graves' ophthalmopathy. The chain uses TRBV20-1 and TRBJ2-1; D gene unclear. Sequencing was carried out using blood. The CDR3 DNA follows: TGCAGTGCTAGAGGGTCACCTTACAATGAGCAGTTCTTC. Its translation is CSARGSPYNEQFF.